A single sample is the source of the 27 T cell receptor beta chains below, sequenced in a study of OX40 agonist ivuxolimab in advanced cancers. Library preparation employed the immunoSEQ multiplex PCR assay. The immuneACCESS repertoire file appears here via TCRdb, limited to in-frame rearrangements. These files lack a portion of the clones; in checked studies, under half of the deficit traces to unresolved V genes, and the cause of the others is not known. A total of 20,000 to 30,000 clones appear in this sample, more than 75% of them only once. The ten most abundant clones make up more than 1.3% of the sample. Sample: CD4+ or CD8+ T cells sorted from blood, taken in a trial of the OX40 agonist ivuxolimab. The receptors derive from an adult with an advanced solid tumor such as melanoma, head and neck, liver or kidney cancer.

The V gene is TRBV6-5, the J gene TRBJ1-1; D gene ambiguous. This CDR3 is 14 amino acids long. The germline V gene has CDR1 MNHEY and CDR2 SVGAGI. The V end lost 10 bases, the J end lost 0 bases, and 15 bases lay between the germline ends. This CDR3 reads CATVSRGLNTEAFF. CDR3 in DNA: TGTGCCACAGTATCCCGGGGTTTGAACACTGAAGCTTTCTTT.

The chain employs TRBV9 and TRBJ2-1; 10 positions agree with TRBD2. Germline CDR1 SGDLS, CDR2 YYNGEE. Trimming cost V 1 base and J 3 bases; bases outside gene matches: 1. The CDR3 spans 15 residues. CDR3 in amino acids: CASSVIAGGYNEQFF. The CDR3 nucleotides read TGTGCCAGCAGCGTAATAGCGGGAGGCTACAATGAGCAGTTCTTC.

As concerns this clone: An end of the junction differs from the germline gene, which may be a read error. The J gene is TRBJ2-2, the V gene TRBV7-7, with 7 nucleotides matching TRBD2. Per germline, CDR1 SSHAT and CDR2 FNYEAQ (reference sequence). The CDR3 loop spans 16 amino acids. The CDR3 region has the DNA TGTGCTAGCAGCTTAACGGGGGGTTCGAACACCGGGGAGCTGTTTTTT. It is translated as CASSLTGGSNTGELFF.

This sequence joins TRBV28 and TRBJ1-2, with D hard to call. V shed 7 bases and J shed 0 bases, with 12 bases lying between them. The V gene's germline CDR1 is MDHEN and CDR2 SYDVKM. This CDR3 is 14 amino acids long. The CDR3 here is CASTPDGANYGYTF. The CDR3 DNA reads as TGTGCCAGCACCCCGGACGGGGCTAACTATGGCTACACCTTC.

The CDR3 reads CASSEGGEVSGYTF. In DNA, the CDR3 is TGTGCCAGCAGTGAAGGTGGGGAAGTGAGTGGCTACACCTTC. The chain recombines TRBV2 with TRBJ1-2; no clear D gene. This CDR3 comprises 14 residues. V was cut by 1 base and J by 7 bases, with 13 bases left in between. From germline, CDR1 is SNHLY and CDR2 FYNNEI.

The chain combines TRBV7-9 with TRBJ1-1; possibly TRBD1 for D (5 bases). The length of the CDR3 is 14 residues. The V gene lost 0 bases and the J gene lost 4 bases, with 9 bases spanning the gap. Germline V gene sequence: CDR1 SEHNR, CDR2 FQNEAQ (reference sequence). The CDR3 DNA follows: TGTGCCAGCAGCTTAGCGGGGGTGGGCACTGAAGCTTTCTTT. It codes for CASSLAGVGTEAFF.

The sample holds one count of this clone. J is TRBJ2-3 and V is TRBV28, with TRBD2 matching over 7 bases. With 6 bases clipped from V and 6 bases from J, the junction kept 15 bases outside the gene matches. This CDR3 is 16 amino acids long. Germline CDR1 MDHEN, CDR2 SYDVKM. CDR3 in DNA: TGTGCCAGCAGGAGAACGTTCCTAGGGCGGGGGGATACGCAGTATTTT. Amino acid sequence: CASRRTFLGRGDTQYF.

This clone was seen a handful of times. The CDR3: CASNRDLRDTIYF. In DNA form, the CDR3 reads TGTGCCAGCAACCGGGACCTTAGGGACACCATATATTTT. The chain uses TRBV6-1 and TRBJ1-3, with D possibly TRBD1 on 5 matching bases. V lost 7 bases and J lost 8, with 15 bases in between. CDR1 and CDR2 from the germline V gene are MNHNS and SASEGT. The CDR3 consists of 13 residues.

The chain carries TRBV11-2 and TRBJ1-3; D not certain. This CDR3 is 17 amino acids long. Germline V lookup: CDR1 SGHAT, CDR2 FQNNGV. The V gene lost 6 bases and the J gene lost 3 bases, with 21 bases spanning the gap. The CDR3 DNA reads as TGTGCCAGCAGGGAAGACCTCCGGTCCACTGGTGGAAACACCATATATTTT. Amino acid sequence: CASREDLRSTGGNTIYF.

The chain couples TRBV7-2 to TRBJ2-7, with 11 bases that match TRBD2. The CDR3 spans 15 residues. The J segment lost 2 bases and the V segment lost 5 bases, leaving 5 bases of the junction unmatched. CDR1 is SGHTA, CDR2 FQGNSA, per germline. In DNA form, the CDR3 reads TGTGCCAGCAGCAAAATAGCGGGAGGGCCCTACGAGCAGTACTTC. Its translation is CASSKIAGGPYEQYF. Full variable domain (outside the CDR3, taken from reference TRBV7-2 and TRBJ2-7): GAGVSQSPSNKVTEKGKDVELRCDPISGHTALYWYRQSLGQGLEFLIYFQGNSAPDKSGLPSDRFSAERTGGSVSTLTIQRTQQEDSAVYLCASSKIAGGPYEQYFGPGTRLTVT.

The chain uses TRBV18 and TRBJ1-4; TRBD1 aligns across 12 bases. Trimming removed 3 bases from V and 5 bases from J; junction bases left unmatched: 1. The CDR3 has 15 residues. The V gene's germline CDR1 is KGHSH and CDR2 LQKENI. CDR3 sequence reads: CASSPGTGGNEKLFF. CDR3 DNA sequence: TGTGCCAGCTCACCTGGGACAGGGGGCAATGAAAAACTGTTTTTT.

The chain has TRBV6-5 and TRBJ1-2, with D possibly matching TRBD1 (5 bases). The CDR3 is 16 amino acids. The germline V gene encodes CDR1 MNHEY and CDR2 SVGAGI. Trimming took off 1 base at V and 7 bases at J, with 19 bases between the two ends. The CDR3, as DNA: TGTGCCAGCAGTTACTTAGCAAAGGCAGGGATATTTGGCTACACCTTC. Protein sequence: CASSYLAKAGIFGYTF.

V gene TRBV23-1 combines with J gene TRBJ2-7; 13 bases line up with TRBD2. TRBV23-1 is given ORF status, its function remaining uncertain. This CDR3 comprises 15 residues. V lost 6 bases and J lost 2; bases outside the gene matches: 4. CDR3 loop: CASRTGTSGAYEQYF. CDR3 nucleotides: TGCGCCAGCAGAACCGGGACTAGCGGGGCCTACGAGCAGTACTTC.

V usage is TRBV6-5 and J usage is TRBJ2-3; D might be TRBD2 (5 bases). Trimming removed 7 bases from V and 0 bases from J, with 14 bases in between. CDR1 MNHEY and CDR2 SVGAGI come from the germline V gene. The CDR3 sequence is 15 residues long. CDR3 amino acids: CASTRAAASTDTQYF. Written as DNA, the CDR3 is TGTGCCAGCACCCGAGCGGCAGCAAGCACAGATACGCAGTATTTT.

The V call is TRBV28, the J call TRBJ1-5; 8 bases are a match to TRBD1. Looked up from germline, CDR1 is MDHEN and CDR2 is SYDVKM. The CDR3 extends over 14 amino acids. V lost 8 bases to trimming and J lost 4 bases; unmatched junction nucleotides: 7. Here the CDR3 reads CASGGQGGNQPQHF. CDR3 bases: TGTGCCAGCGGCGGACAGGGCGGGAATCAGCCCCAGCATTTT.

The V call is TRBV28, the J call TRBJ1-3, with TRBD1 matching 9 bases. Germline V gene sequence: CDR1 MDHEN, CDR2 SYDVKM. J was trimmed by 3 bases and V by 6 bases; bases with no gene match: 3. This CDR3 spans 14 amino acids. CDR3 sequence reads: CASRGQGDGNTIYF. The CDR3 bases are TGTGCCAGCAGGGGACAGGGAGATGGAAACACCATATATTTT.

The V and J genes are TRBV19 and TRBJ1-2; D is possibly TRBD1 (5 bases). Germline V gene lookup returns CDR1 LNHDA and CDR2 SQIVND (reference sequence). V was trimmed by 5 bases and J by 0 bases, leaving 13 bases between them. The CDR3 runs to 15 residues. CDR3 loop: CASSPRQYSNYGYTF. In nucleotides, the CDR3 is TGTGCCAGTAGTCCGAGACAGTACTCTAACTATGGCTACACCTTC. Filled out from reference TRBV19 and TRBJ1-2, the complete variable domain reads DGGITQSPKYLFRKEGQNVTLSCEQNLNHDAMYWYRQDPGQGLRLIYYSQIVNDFQKGDIAEGYSVSREKKESFPLTVTSAQKNPTAFYLCASSPRQYSNYGYTFGSGTRLTVV.

V gene TRBV7-9 combines with J gene TRBJ2-2; 7 bases match TRBD2. With 1 base clipped from V and 5 bases from J, the junction kept 1 base outside the gene matches. Germline V CDR1 and CDR2: SEHNR, FQNEAQ (reference sequence). The CDR3 consists of 14 residues. For the CDR3, the DNA is TGTGCCAGCAGCTTAGAACTAGCGACCGGGGAGCTGTTTTTT. This gives the protein CASSLELATGELFF.

This clone was observed once. The rearrangement joins TRBV7-2 to TRBJ1-2; D ambiguous. V was trimmed by 2 bases and J by 2 bases, leaving 6 bases between them. The V gene's germline CDR1 is SGHTA and CDR2 FQGNSA. The CDR3 extends over 13 amino acids. The CDR3 loop reads CASSLPANYGYTF. DNA for the CDR3: TGTGCCAGCAGCTTACCGGCCAACTATGGCTACACCTTC.

The chain employs TRBV5-1 and TRBJ2-6; possible D gene TRBD2, 6 bases. This CDR3 region has 17 residues. Germline CDR1 is SGHRS and CDR2 is YFSETQ. The ends were cut back, 2 bases at V and 2 bases at J, with 14 bases in the middle. The CDR3 loop is CASSLVGRSAGANVLTF. The CDR3 DNA reads as TGCGCCAGCAGCTTAGTAGGGAGGAGTGCTGGGGCCAACGTCCTGACTTTC.

The chain links TRBV28 to TRBJ2-7; D possibly corresponds to TRBD1 (6 bases). V lost 3 bases, J lost 3 bases, and 15 bases lay in between. The germline V gene has CDR1 MDHEN and CDR2 SYDVKM. This CDR3 contains 15 residues. The CDR3 is CASSFPGQSLYEQYF. The DNA for the CDR3 is TGTGCCAGCAGTTTCCCGGGACAATCTCTCTACGAGCAGTACTTC.

The V gene is TRBV9, the J gene TRBJ2-3; D gene ambiguous. The CDR3 sequence is 14 residues long. V was clipped by 4 bases and J by 2 bases, with 11 bases between them. Germline CDR1 and CDR2: SGDLS and YYNGEE. The CDR3 is CASSTRDFTDTQYF. The DNA for the CDR3 is TGTGCCAGCAGCACAAGGGATTTCACAGATACGCAGTATTTT. Drawing the rest from reference TRBV9 and TRBJ2-3, the complete variable domain is DSGVTQTPKHLITATGQRVTLRCSPRSGDLSVYWYQQSLDQGLQFLIQYYNGEERAKGNILERFSAQQFPDLHSELNLSSLELGDSALYFCASSTRDFTDTQYFGPGTRLTVL.

The chain combines TRBV28 with TRBJ1-3; TRBD1 matches at 9 bases. This CDR3 comprises 14 residues. The germline CDR1 and CDR2 sequences are MDHEN and SYDVKM. Trimming at V came to 6 bases and at J to 7 bases, leaving 7 bases not matched to a gene. The chain's CDR3 is CASREGQGGNTIYF. CDR3 DNA: TGTGCCAGCAGGGAGGGACAGGGCGGGAACACCATATATTTT.

The gene calls are TRBV11-3 and TRBJ2-3, with D possibly matching TRBD1 (6 bases). Trimming took off 5 bases at V and 1 base at J, with 10 bases between the two ends. CDR3 length: 14 amino acids. Per the germline V gene, CDR1 is SGHNT and CDR2 is YENEEA. The CDR3 reads CASSESGGTDTQYF. CDR3 sequence (DNA): TGTGCCAGCAGCGAATCAGGGGGCACAGATACGCAGTATTTT.

This chain connects TRBV5-1 to TRBJ1-1, with D unclear. Germline lookup yields CDR1 SGHRS and CDR2 YFSETQ. The CDR3 is 12 amino acids. Trimming stripped 0 bases from V and 2 bases from J, with 2 bases between. The CDR3 protein is CASSLDNTEAFF. The CDR3 nucleotides are TGCGCCAGCAGCTTGGACAACACTGAAGCTTTCTTT.

The chain has TRBV18 and TRBJ1-1, with 7 positions matching TRBD1. The V and J ends lost 3 bases and 5 bases, in that order; junction bases with no gene match: 6. CDR1 KGHSH and CDR2 LQKENI come from the germline V gene. The length of the CDR3 is 14 residues. The CDR3: CASSPGTAGTEAFF. For the CDR3, the DNA is TGTGCCAGCTCACCCGGGACAGCCGGTACTGAAGCTTTCTTT.

This sequence joins TRBV30 and TRBJ2-5, with a possible D match to TRBD2 (5 bases). The CDR3 has 14 amino acids. Germline V gene sequence: CDR1 GTSNPN, CDR2 SVGIG (reference sequence). The V and J ends lost 0 bases and 7 bases respectively, with 15 bases between them. The CDR3 DNA sequence: TGTGCCTGGAGTGTAAGGACGGCGCGGGCGACCCAGTACTTC. Protein product: CAWSVRTARATQYF.